This T cell receptor (beta chain) was documented in a study of cytomegalovirus exposure and HLA in healthy donors. CDR1 is SGHRS and CDR2 is YFSETQ in the germline V gene. With 3 bases removed from V and 8 bases from J, the gap between germline ends came to 15 bases. CDR3 length equals 14 residues. In the PCR, 60 Vbeta and 13 Jbeta primers were used. The data were produced by immunoSEQ multiplex PCR, yet TCRdb's version contains in-frame clones alone and is incomplete. This table lists some 120,000 clones. Input material: PBMCs. The sequence was obtained from a woman aged 60-75 years in good health and CMV-seronegative. The chain combines TRBV5-1 with TRBJ2-1; D is possibly TRBD2 (7 bases). CDR3 residues: CASSSVLGGHEQFF. The CDR3 DNA is TGCGCCAGCAGCTCGGTGTTGGGGGGGCATGAGCAGTTCTTC. Full variable domain (outside the CDR3, taken from reference TRBV5-1 and TRBJ2-1): KAGVTQTPRYLIKTRGQQVTLSCSPISGHRSVSWYQQTPGQGLQFLFEYFSETQRNKGNFPGRFSGRQFSNSRSEMNVSTLELGDSALYLCASSSVLGGHEQFFGPGTRLTVL.